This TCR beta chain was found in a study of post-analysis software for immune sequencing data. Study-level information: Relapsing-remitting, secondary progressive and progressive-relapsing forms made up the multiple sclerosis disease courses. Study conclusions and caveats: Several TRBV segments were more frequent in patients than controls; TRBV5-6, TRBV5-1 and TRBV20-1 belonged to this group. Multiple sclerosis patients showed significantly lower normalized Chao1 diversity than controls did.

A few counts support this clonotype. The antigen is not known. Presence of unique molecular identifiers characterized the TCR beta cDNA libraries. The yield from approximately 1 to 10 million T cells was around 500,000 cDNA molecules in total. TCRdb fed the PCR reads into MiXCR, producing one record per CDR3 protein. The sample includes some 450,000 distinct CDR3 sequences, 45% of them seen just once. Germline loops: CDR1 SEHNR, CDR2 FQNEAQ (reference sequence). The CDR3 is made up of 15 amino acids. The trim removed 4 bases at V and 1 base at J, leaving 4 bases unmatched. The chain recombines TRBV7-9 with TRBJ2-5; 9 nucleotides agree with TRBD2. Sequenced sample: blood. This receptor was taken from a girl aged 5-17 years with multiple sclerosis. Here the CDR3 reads CASSSRAGGQETQYF. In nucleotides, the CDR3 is TGTGCCAGCAGCTCCAGAGCGGGGGGCCAAGAGACCCAGTACTTC.